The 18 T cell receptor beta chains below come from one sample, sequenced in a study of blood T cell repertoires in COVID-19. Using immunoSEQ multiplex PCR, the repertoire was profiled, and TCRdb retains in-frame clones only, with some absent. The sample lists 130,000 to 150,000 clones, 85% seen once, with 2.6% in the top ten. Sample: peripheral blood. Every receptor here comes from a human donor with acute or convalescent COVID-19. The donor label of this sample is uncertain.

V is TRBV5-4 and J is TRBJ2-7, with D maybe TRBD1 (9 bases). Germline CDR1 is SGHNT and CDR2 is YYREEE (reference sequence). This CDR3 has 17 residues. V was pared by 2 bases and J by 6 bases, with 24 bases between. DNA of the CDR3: TGTGCCAGCAGCTTAAAGTCCCGGGGACAGGGACTAGGCGAGCAGTACTTC. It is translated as CASSLKSRGQGLGEQYF.

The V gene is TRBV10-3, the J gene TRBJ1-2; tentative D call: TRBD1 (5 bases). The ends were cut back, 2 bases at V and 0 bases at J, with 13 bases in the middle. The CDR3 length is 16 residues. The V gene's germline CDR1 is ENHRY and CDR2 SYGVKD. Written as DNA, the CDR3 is TGTGCCATCAGTGAGCCGCAAGGGGCCGCTAACTATGGCTACACCTTC. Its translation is CAISEPQGAANYGYTF.

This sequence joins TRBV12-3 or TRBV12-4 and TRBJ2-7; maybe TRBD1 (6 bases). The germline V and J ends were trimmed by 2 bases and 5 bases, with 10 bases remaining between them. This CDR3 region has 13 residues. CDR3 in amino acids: CASSLQGRDEQYF. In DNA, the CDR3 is TGTGCCAGCAGTTTACAGGGGCGGGACGAGCAGTACTTC.

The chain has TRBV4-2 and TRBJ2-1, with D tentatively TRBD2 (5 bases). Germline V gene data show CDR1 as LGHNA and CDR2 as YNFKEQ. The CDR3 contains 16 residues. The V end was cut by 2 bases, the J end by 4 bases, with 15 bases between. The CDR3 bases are TGTGCCAGCAGCCAAATTATGGGAGAGTGGTACAATGAGCAGTTCTTC. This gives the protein CASSQIMGEWYNEQFF.

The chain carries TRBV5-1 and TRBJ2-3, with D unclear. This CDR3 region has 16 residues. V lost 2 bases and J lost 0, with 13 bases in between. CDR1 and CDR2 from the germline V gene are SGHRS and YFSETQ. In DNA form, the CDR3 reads TGCGCCAGCAGCTTCGGGTTTTCTTCTAGCACAGATACGCAGTATTTT. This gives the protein CASSFGFSSSTDTQYF.

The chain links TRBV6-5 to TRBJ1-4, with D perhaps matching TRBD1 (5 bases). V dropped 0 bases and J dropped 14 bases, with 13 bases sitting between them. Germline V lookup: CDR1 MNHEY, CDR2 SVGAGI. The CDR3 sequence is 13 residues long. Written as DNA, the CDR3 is TGTGCCAGCAGTTACTCGAGACGGGGGGGGCTGTTTTTT. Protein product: CASSYSRRGGLFF.

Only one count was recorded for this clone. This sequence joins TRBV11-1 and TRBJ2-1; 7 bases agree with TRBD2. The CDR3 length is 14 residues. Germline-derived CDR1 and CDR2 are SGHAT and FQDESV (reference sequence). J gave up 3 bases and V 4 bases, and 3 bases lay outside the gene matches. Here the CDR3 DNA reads TGTGCCAGCAGCTCTAGCGGAAACTACAATGAGCAGTTCTTC. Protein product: CASSSSGNYNEQFF.

CDR3 coding DNA: TGTGCCACCAGCAGATATAGCGGGAGTCGGGGGACAGATACGCAGTATTTT. It is translated as CATSRYSGSRGTDTQYF. The V call is TRBV15, the J call TRBJ2-3; 9 nucleotides align to TRBD2. The CDR3 length is 17 residues. CDR1 is LNHNV, CDR2 YYDKDF, per germline (reference sequence). Trimming at V came to 2 bases and at J to 3 bases, leaving 9 bases not matched to a gene.

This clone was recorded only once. DNA for the CDR3: TGTGCCAGCAGCCCCCGGGTAGCGGGATCAGATACGCAGTATTTT. Residues: CASSPRVAGSDTQYF. The chain is built from TRBV3-1 (or the pseudogene TRBV3-2) and TRBJ2-3, with 8 positions matching TRBD2. From germline, CDR1 is LGHDT and CDR2 YNNKEL (reference sequence). The length of the CDR3 is 15 residues. J lost 4 bases, V lost 4 bases, and 7 bases had no gene match.

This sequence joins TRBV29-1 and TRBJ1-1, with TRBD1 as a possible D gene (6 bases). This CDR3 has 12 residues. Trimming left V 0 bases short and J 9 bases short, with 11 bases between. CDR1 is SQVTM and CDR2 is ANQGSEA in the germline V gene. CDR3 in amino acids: CSVEDFGTKAFF. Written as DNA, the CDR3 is TGCAGCGTTGAAGATTTCGGGACAAAAGCTTTCTTT.

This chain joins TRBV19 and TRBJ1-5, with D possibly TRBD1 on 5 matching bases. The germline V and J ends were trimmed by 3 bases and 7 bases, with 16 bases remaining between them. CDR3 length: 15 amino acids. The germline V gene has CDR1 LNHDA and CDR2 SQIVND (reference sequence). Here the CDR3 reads CASSILSSGNQPQHF. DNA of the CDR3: TGTGCCAGTAGTATCCTGAGCTCAGGGAACCAGCCCCAGCATTTT. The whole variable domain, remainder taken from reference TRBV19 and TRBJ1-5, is DGGITQSPKYLFRKEGQNVTLSCEQNLNHDAMYWYRQDPGQGLRLIYYSQIVNDFQKGDIAEGYSVSREKKESFPLTVTSAQKNPTAFYLCASSILSSGNQPQHFGDGTRLSIL.

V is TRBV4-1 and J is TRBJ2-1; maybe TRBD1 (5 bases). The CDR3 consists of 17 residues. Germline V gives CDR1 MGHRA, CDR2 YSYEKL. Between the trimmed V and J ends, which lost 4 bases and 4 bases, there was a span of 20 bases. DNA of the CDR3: TGCGCCAGCAGCCCTGAGCCAGGGCCCCCTCTTTACAATGAGCAGTTCTTC. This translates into CASSPEPGPPLYNEQFF.

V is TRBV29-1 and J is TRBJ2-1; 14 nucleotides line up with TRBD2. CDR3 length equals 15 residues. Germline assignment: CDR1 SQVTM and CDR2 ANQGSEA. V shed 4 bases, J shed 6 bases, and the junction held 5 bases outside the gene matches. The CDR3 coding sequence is TGCAGCGTTGCGACGGGACTAGCGGGGGTCAATGAGCAGTTCTTC. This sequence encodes CSVATGLAGVNEQFF.

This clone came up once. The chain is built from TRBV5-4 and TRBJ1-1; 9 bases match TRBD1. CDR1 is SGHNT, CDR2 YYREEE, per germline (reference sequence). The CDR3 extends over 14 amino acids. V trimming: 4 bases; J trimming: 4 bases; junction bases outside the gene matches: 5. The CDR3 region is CASSRGQGPTEAFF. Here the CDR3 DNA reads TGTGCCAGCAGCCGGGGACAGGGCCCCACTGAAGCTTTCTTT.

The CDR3 spells CASSLRSGTGYSETQYF. The CDR3 DNA reads TGTGCCAGCAGCCTTAGAAGCGGGACAGGGTATTCAGAGACCCAGTACTTC. The V gene is TRBV11-2, the J gene TRBJ2-5; 9 nucleotides match TRBD1. V was clipped by 5 bases and J by 4 bases; unmatched bases: 14. The CDR3 sequence is 17 residues long. CDR1 is SGHAT, CDR2 FQNNGV, per germline.

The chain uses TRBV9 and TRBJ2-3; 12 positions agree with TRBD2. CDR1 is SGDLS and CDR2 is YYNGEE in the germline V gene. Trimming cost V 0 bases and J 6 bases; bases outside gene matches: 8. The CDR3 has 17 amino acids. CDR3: CASSVEASGRVWDTQYF. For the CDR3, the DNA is TGTGCCAGCAGCGTAGAGGCTAGCGGGAGGGTTTGGGATACGCAGTATTTT. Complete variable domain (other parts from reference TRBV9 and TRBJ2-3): DSGVTQTPKHLITATGQRVTLRCSPRSGDLSVYWYQQSLDQGLQFLIQYYNGEERAKGNILERFSAQQFPDLHSELNLSSLELGDSALYFCASSVEASGRVWDTQYFGPGTRLTVL.

CDR3 DNA: TGCAGTGCTCGGGGACAACCAGAGCAGTACTTC. This codes for CSARGQPEQYF. This chain connects TRBV20-1 to TRBJ2-7; tentatively, D is TRBD1 (6 bases). V was trimmed by 5 bases and J by 7 bases, leaving 12 bases between them. This CDR3 spans 11 amino acids. CDR1 and CDR2 from the germline V gene are DFQATT and SNEGSKA (reference sequence).

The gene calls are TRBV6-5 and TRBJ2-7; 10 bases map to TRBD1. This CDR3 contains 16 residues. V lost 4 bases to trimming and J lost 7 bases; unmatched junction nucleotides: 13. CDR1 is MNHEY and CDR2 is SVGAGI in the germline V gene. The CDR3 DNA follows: TGTGCCAGCAGTTCACTCCGGACAGGGGGATCTGGAGAGCAGTACTTC. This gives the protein CASSSLRTGGSGEQYF.